The present T cell receptor (beta chain) was sequenced within a study of blood T cell repertoires in COVID-19. The overall study: Whether acute or convalescent, the COVID-19 samples came from the United States, Italy and Spain. PBMCs, B-cell-depleted T cells, or T cells provided the cDNA or gDNA that made up the material.

The assay was immunoSEQ multiplex PCR, and TCRdb's table has in-frame clones only and misses some. The sample comprises about 110,000 clones, around 79% of which are singletons, and around 20% rests with the top ten. The receptor was derived from a man between 65 and 80 years old with active or convalescent COVID-19. The source material was peripheral blood.

The CDR3 loop is CASRPGQGVDGANVLTF. The CDR3 DNA follows: TGCGCCAGCAGGCCGGGACAGGGGGTGGATGGGGCCAACGTCCTGACTTTC. V and J are TRBV5-1 and TRBJ2-6, with TRBD1 identical over 11 bases. Germline V gene sequence: CDR1 SGHRS, CDR2 YFSETQ. V lost 5 bases and J lost 3; bases outside the gene matches: 7. This CDR3 region has 17 residues. The variable domain in full, completed from reference TRBV5-1 and TRBJ2-6, reads KAGVTQTPRYLIKTRGQQVTLSCSPISGHRSVSWYQQTPGQGLQFLFEYFSETQRNKGNFPGRFSGRQFSNSRSEMNVSTLELGDSALYLCASRPGQGVDGANVLTFGAGSRLTVL.